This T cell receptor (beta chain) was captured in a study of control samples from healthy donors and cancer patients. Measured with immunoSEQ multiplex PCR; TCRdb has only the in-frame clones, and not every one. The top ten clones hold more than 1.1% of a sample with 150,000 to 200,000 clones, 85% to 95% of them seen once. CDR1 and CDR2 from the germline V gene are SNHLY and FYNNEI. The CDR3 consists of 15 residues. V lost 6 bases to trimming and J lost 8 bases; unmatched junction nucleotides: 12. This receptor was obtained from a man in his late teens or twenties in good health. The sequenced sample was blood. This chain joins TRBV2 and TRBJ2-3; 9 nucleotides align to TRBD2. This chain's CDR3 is CASSAPAGGWGTQYF. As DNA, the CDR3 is TGTGCCAGCAGCGCACCGGCGGGGGGGTGGGGTACGCAGTATTTT.